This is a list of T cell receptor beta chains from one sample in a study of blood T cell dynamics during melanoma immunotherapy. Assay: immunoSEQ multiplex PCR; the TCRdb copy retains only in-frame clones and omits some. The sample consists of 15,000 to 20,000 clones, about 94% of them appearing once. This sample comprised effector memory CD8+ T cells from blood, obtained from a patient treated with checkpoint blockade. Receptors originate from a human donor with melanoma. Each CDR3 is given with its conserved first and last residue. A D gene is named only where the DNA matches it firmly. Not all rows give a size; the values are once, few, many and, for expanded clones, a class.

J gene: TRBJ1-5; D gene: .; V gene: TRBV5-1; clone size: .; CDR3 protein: CASSLRGALNQPQHF; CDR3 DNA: TGCGCCAGCAGCTTGAGGGGGGCCCTGAATCAGCCCCAGCATTTT
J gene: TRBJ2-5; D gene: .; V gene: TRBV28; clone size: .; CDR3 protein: CASSATQTGETQYF; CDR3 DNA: TGTGCCAGCAGTGCCACTCAAACAGGAGAGACCCAGTACTTC
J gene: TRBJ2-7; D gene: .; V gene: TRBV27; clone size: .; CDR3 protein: CASSLGQQEYF; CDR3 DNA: TGTGCCAGCAGTTTAGGCCAACAGGAGTACTTC
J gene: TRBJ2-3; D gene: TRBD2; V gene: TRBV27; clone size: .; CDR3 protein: CASSLLGGGGPDTQYF; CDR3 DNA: TGTGCCAGCAGTTTATTAGGCGGGGGGGGCCCAGATACGCAGTATTTT
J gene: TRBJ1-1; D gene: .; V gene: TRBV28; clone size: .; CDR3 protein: CASSFSGGRAEAFF; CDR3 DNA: TGTGCCAGCAGTTTTTCCGGGGGGCGGGCTGAAGCTTTCTTT
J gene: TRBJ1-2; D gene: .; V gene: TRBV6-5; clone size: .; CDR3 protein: CASSYSEGRYGYTF; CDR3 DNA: TGTGCCAGCAGTTACTCCGAAGGGCGCTATGGCTACACCTTC
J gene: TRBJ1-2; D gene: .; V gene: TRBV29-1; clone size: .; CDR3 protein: CSVVRINGYTF; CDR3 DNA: TGCAGCGTGGTCAGGATTAATGGCTACACCTTC
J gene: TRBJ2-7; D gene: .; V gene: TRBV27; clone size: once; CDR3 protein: CASSRGFGYEQYF; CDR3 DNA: TGTGCCAGCAGTCGCGGGTTCGGCTACGAGCAGTACTTC
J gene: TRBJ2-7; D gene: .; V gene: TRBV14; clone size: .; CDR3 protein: CASSHVSSYEQYF; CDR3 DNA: TGTGCCAGCAGCCACGTCAGCTCCTACGAGCAGTACTTC
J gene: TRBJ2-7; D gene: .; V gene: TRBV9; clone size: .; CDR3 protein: CASSLQGLSNEQYF; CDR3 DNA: TGTGCCAGCAGCCTACAGGGTCTGTCGAACGAGCAGTACTTC
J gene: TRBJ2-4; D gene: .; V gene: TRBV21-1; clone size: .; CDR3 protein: CASSSRDVKPGVAHIQYF; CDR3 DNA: TGTGCCAGCAGCAGTAGGGATGTAAAGCCAGGTGTAGCGCACATTCAGTACTTC
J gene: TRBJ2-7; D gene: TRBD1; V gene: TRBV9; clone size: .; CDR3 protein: CASSAGQDPYEQYF; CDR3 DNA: TGTGCCAGCAGCGCCGGACAGGATCCCTACGAGCAGTACTTC
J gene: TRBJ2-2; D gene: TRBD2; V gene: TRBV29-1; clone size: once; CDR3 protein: CSVYGRGGNGRAVTGELFF; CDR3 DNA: TGCAGCGTTTACGGTCGGGGTGGGAACGGGAGGGCCGTAACCGGGGAGCTGTTTTTT
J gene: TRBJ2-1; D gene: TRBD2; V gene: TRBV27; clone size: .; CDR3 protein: CASSCLSGTNEQFF; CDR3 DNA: TGTGCCAGCAGTTGCCTTAGCGGGACAAATGAGCAGTTCTTC
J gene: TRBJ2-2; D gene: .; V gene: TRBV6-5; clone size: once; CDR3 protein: CASSPNTGELFF; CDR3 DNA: TGTGCCAGCAGCCCGAACACCGGGGAGCTGTTTTTT
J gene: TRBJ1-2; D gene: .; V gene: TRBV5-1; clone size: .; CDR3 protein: CASSLDQGLGHGYTF; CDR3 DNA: TGCGCCAGCAGCTTGGATCAGGGCCTCGGGCATGGCTACACCTTC
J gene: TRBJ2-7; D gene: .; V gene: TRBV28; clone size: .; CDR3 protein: CASRRVKGEGSYEQYF; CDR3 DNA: TGTGCCAGCAGACGAGTAAAGGGGGAGGGCTCCTACGAGCAGTACTTC
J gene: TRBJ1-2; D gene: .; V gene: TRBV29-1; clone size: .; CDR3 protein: CSVFHRARYTF; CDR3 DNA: TGCAGCGTTTTTCATCGTGCGCGCTACACCTTC
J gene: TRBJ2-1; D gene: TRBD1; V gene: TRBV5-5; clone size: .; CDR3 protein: CASSPAGTGLPRSSYNEQFF; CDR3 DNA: TGTGCCAGCAGCCCGGCGGGGACAGGGCTACCCCGAAGCTCCTACAATGAGCAGTTCTTC
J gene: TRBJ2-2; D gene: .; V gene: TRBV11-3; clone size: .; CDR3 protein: CASSSPNTGELFF; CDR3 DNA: TGTGCCAGCAGCTCTCCGAACACCGGGGAGCTGTTTTTT
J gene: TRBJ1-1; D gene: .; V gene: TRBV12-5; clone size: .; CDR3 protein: CASGLDASATEAFF; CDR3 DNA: TGTGCTAGTGGTTTGGATGCCTCCGCCACTGAAGCTTTCTTT
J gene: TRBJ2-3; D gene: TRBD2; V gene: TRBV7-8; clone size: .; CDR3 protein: CASSPRLAGEGGDTQYF; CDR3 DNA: TGTGCCAGCAGCCCTAGACTAGCGGGAGAAGGAGGAGATACGCAGTATTTT
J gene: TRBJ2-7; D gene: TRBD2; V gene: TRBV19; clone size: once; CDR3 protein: CASSIDHLAGFYEQYF; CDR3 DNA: TGTGCCAGTAGTATAGATCACCTAGCGGGGTTCTACGAGCAGTACTTC
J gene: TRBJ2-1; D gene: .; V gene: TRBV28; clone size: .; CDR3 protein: CASSLKEGRRQFF; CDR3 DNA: TGTGCCAGCAGTTTAAAGGAAGGTCGACGGCAGTTCTTC
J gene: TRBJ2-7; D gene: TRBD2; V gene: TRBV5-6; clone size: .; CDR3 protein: CASSPSGRGYEQYF; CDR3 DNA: TGTGCCAGCAGCCCGAGCGGGAGGGGATACGAGCAGTACTTC
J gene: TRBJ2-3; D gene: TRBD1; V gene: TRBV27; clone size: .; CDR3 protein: CASSPHPTGSTDTQYF; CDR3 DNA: TGTGCCAGCAGTCCCCACCCGACAGGGAGTACAGATACGCAGTATTTT
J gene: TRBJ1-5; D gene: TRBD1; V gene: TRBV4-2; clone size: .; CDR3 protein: CASSRTGGFNQPQHF; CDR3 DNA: TGTGCCAGCAGCCGTACAGGGGGGTTCAATCAGCCCCAGCATTTT
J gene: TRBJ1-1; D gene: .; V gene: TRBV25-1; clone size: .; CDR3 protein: CASSFPGATEAFF; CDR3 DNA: TGTGCCAGCAGTTTTCCAGGGGCTACAGAAGCTTTCTTT
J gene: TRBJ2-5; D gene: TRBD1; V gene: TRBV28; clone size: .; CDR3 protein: CASSPGQGRETQYF; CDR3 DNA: TGTGCCAGCAGCCCCGGACAGGGGAGAGAGACCCAGTACTTC
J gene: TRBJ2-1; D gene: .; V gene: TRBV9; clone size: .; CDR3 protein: CASSVAGQLYNEQFF; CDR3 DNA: TGTGCCAGCAGCGTAGCAGGGCAGCTCTACAATGAGCAGTTCTTC
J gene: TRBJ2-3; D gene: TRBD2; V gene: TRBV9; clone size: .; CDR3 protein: CASSASSGSLTDTRYF; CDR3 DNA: TGTGCCAGCAGCGCGTCTAGCGGGAGTCTTACAGATACGCGGTATTTT
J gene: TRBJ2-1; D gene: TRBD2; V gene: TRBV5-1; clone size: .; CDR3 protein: CASSLALAGEGEQFF; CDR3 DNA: TGCGCCAGCAGCTTGGCACTAGCGGGAGAGGGTGAGCAGTTCTTC
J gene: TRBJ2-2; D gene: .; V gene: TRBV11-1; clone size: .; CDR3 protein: CASTPLPGAPGELFF; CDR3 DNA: TGTGCCAGCACCCCCCTACCGGGAGCACCCGGGGAGCTGTTTTTT
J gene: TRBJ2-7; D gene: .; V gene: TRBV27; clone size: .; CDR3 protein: CASSSGRLAYEQYF; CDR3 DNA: TGTGCCAGCAGTTCCGGGCGCCTCGCCTACGAGCAGTACTTC
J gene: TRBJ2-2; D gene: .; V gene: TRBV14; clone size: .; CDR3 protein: CASSDAGVGTGELFF; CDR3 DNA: TGTGCCAGCAGCGACGCAGGGGTCGGCACCGGGGAGCTGTTTTTT
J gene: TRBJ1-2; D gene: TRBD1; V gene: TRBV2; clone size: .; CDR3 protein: CASSSDRAYGYTF; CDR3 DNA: TGTGCCAGCAGTTCGGACAGGGCCTATGGCTACACCTTC
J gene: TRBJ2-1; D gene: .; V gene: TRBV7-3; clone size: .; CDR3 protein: CASSSDGWSYNEQFF; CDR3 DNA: TGTGCCAGCAGCTCGGACGGCTGGTCCTACAATGAGCAGTTCTTC
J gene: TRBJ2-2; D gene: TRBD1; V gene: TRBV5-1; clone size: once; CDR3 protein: CASSRQGGTGELFF; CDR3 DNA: TGCGCCAGCAGCCGACAGGGTGGGACCGGGGAGCTGTTTTTT
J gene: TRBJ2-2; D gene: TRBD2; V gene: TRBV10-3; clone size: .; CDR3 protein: CAISDTTSGRSGELFF; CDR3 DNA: TGTGCCATCAGTGACACGACTAGCGGGAGGTCCGGGGAGCTGTTTTTT
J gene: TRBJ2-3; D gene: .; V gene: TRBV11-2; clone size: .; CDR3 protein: CASSERAVGSTDTQYF; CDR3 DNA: TGTGCCAGCAGCGAACGGGCGGTGGGAAGCACAGATACGCAGTATTTT
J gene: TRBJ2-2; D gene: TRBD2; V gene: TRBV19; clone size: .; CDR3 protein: CATTSGGYTGELFF; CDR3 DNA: TGTGCCACCACTAGCGGAGGTTACACCGGGGAGCTGTTTTTT
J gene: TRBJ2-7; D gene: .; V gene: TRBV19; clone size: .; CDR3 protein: CASSIDHEQYF; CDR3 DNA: TGTGCCAGTAGTATAGACCACGAGCAGTACTTC
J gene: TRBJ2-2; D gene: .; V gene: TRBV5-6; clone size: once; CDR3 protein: CASSPEHGELFF; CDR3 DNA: TGTGCCAGCAGCCCCGAACACGGGGAGCTGTTTTTT
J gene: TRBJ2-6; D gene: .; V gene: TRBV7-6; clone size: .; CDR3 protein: CASSLGAGANVLTF; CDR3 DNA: TGTGCCAGCAGCTTGGGGGCTGGGGCCAACGTCCTGACTTTC
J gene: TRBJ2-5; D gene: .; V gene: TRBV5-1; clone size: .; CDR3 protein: CASSPRKTPRETQYF; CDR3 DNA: TGCGCCAGCAGCCCCCGGAAGACCCCTAGGGAGACCCAGTACTTC
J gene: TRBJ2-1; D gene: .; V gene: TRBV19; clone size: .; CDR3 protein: CASSVLARAEQFF; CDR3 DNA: TGTGCCAGTAGTGTCCTAGCGAGGGCTGAGCAGTTCTTC
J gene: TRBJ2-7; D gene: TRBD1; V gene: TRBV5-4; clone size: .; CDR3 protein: CASSNRDSNYEQYF; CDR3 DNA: TGTGCCAGCAGTAACCGGGACAGCAACTACGAGCAGTACTTC
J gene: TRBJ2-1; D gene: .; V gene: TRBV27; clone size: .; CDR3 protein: CASSLSGRSSYNEQFF; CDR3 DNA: TGTGCCAGCAGTTTATCGGGTAGGAGCTCCTACAATGAGCAGTTCTTC
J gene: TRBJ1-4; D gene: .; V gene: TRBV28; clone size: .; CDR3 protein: CASSDEKLFF; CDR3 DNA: TGTGCCAGCAGTGATGAAAAACTGTTTTTT
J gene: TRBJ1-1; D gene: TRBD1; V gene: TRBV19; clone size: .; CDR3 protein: CASRNSQGAFEAFF; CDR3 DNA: TGTGCCAGTAGGAACTCACAGGGGGCTTTTGAAGCTTTCTTT
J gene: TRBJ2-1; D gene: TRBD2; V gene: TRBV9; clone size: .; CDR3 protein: CASSVLAGGSDEQFF; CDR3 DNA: TGTGCCAGCAGCGTACTAGCGGGAGGGTCCGATGAGCAGTTCTTC
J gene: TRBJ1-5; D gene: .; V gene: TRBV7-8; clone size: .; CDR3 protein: CASSWRTGYSNQPQHF; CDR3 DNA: TGTGCCAGCAGCTGGCGTACAGGTTATAGCAATCAGCCCCAGCATTTT
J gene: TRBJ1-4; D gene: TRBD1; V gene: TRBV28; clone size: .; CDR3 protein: CASSVSTGKYEKLFF; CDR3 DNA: TGTGCCAGCAGTGTCTCGACAGGGAAATACGAAAAACTGTTTTTT
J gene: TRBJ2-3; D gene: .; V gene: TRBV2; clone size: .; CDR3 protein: CASSEAPPSSVTDTQYF; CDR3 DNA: TGTGCCAGCAGTGAAGCGCCCCCTAGTTCGGTCACAGATACGCAGTATTTT
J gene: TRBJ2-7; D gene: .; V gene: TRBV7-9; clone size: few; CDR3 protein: CASGWGPPYEQYF; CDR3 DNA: TGTGCCAGCGGCTGGGGGCCACCCTACGAGCAGTACTTC
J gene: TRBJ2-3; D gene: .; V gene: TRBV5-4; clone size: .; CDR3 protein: CASSLGRTTDTQYF; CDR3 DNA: TGTGCCAGCAGCTTAGGGCGGACCACAGATACGCAGTATTTT
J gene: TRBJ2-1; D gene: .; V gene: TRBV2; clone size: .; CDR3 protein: CASPAGGSYNEQFF; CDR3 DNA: TGTGCCTCTCCCGCCGGGGGCTCCTACAATGAGCAGTTCTTC
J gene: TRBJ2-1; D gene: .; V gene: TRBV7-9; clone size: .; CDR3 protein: CASSPSELSYNEQFF; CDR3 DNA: TGTGCCAGCAGTCCCAGTGAGCTCTCCTACAATGAGCAGTTCTTC